Included here is one TCR beta chain sequence, with context. This record belongs to a study of blood T cell repertoires in COVID-19. Assay used: immunoSEQ multiplex PCR; TCRdb lists only in-frame clones, some missing. The table includes roughly 140,000 clones, about three quarters detected once. Germline loops: CDR1 DFQATT, CDR2 SNEGSKA (reference sequence). This CDR3 is 11 amino acids long. The specimen sequenced was peripheral blood. The sequence was obtained from a woman aged 60-70 years with acute or convalescent COVID-19. The V gene is TRBV20-1, the J gene TRBJ2-5; D gene ambiguous. The DNA of the CDR3 is TGCAGCCCGGGTTGGATGGGGACCCAGTACTTC. Amino acid sequence: CSPGWMGTQYF.